This is a list of T cell receptor beta chains from one sample in a study of vaccination effects on CD4 cells after COVID-19. Generated by immunoSEQ multiplex PCR, the TCRdb table keeps only in-frame clones and is missing some. In the table there are approximately 23,000 clones, 70% to 75% of which are singletons. Their antigen targets remain unknown. Material: CD4+ T cells from PBMCs cultured with SARS-CoV-2 spike peptides, obtained after COVID-19 vaccination. These receptors were collected from a human donor who received a COVID-19 vaccine. Each CDR3 is given with its conserved first and last residue. D genes are given only for firm matches. The size entry is marked missing in some rows and otherwise reads once, few, many or a size class.

CDR3aa,CDR3nt,j_gene,abundance,v_gene,d_gene
CASSESLGLFF,TGTGCCAGCAGTGAAAGTTTGGGGCTGTTCTTT,TRBJ1-1,medium-sized,TRBV2,.
CASSERVQPQHF,TGTGCCAGCAGTGAGAGGGTGCAGCCCCAGCATTTT,TRBJ1-5,once,TRBV6-1,.
CASSPPGQGGNQPQHF,TGTGCCAGCTCACCTCCGGGACAGGGTGGCAATCAGCCCCAGCATTTT,TRBJ1-5,few,TRBV18,TRBD1
CSVGGQGAIRSYGYTF,TGCAGCGTTGGGGGACAGGGGGCGATTCGGAGCTATGGCTACACCTTC,TRBJ1-2,.,TRBV29-1,TRBD1
CASRKQGMNTEAFF,TGTGCCAGCAGGAAACAGGGTATGAACACTGAAGCTTTCTTT,TRBJ1-1,.,TRBV2,.
CASSQERGQGAGGYTF,TGCGCCAGCAGCCAAGAGAGGGGACAGGGGGCGGGTGGCTACACCTTC,TRBJ1-2,few,TRBV4-1,TRBD1
CATSDFQHHTGELFF,TGTGCCACCAGTGATTTTCAGCACCACACCGGGGAGCTGTTTTTT,TRBJ2-2,.,TRBV24-1,.
CASSVGGYSSYEQYF,TGTGCCAGCAGCGTAGGCGGGTATAGCTCCTACGAGCAGTACTTC,TRBJ2-7,.,TRBV9,.
CASSPQGTEAFF,TGTGCCAGCAGTCCACAGGGAACTGAAGCTTTCTTT,TRBJ1-1,.,TRBV2,.
CASSEAWRTQYF,TGTGCCAGCAGTGAAGCATGGAGGACCCAGTACTTC,TRBJ2-5,.,TRBV2,.
CASSRTANQPQHF,TGTGCCAGCTCGCGGACAGCCAATCAGCCCCAGCATTTT,TRBJ1-5,few,TRBV18,.
CASSLSRVYGYTF,TGTGCCAGCAGCTTAAGTAGGGTCTATGGCTACACCTTC,TRBJ1-2,once,TRBV5-5,.
CASSALGRTQPQHF,TGTGCCAGCAGTGCCCTGGGGAGGACTCAGCCCCAGCATTTT,TRBJ1-5,.,TRBV6-2/TRBV6-3,.
CASSVRGSSGNTIYF,TGTGCCAGCAGCGTGAGGGGAAGCTCTGGAAACACCATATATTTT,TRBJ1-3,few,TRBV7-9,.
CASTSSGNTIYF,TGTGCCTCCACGAGCTCTGGAAACACCATATATTTT,TRBJ1-3,few,TRBV28,.
CASRPPGAEKLFF,TGTGCCAGCAGGCCACCGGGCGCTGAAAAACTGTTTTTT,TRBJ1-4,.,TRBV3-1/TRBV3-2,.
CASPRRARSTDTQYF,TGTGCCAGTCCCCGGAGGGCCAGAAGCACAGATACGCAGTATTTT,TRBJ2-3,.,TRBV6-5,.
CAWRGGQGEKLFF,TGTGCCTGGAGGGGAGGGCAGGGTGAAAAACTGTTTTTT,TRBJ1-4,.,TRBV30,.
CASSAPRSDASNEKLFF,TGTGCCAGCAGCGCACCCCGATCAGACGCCAGTAATGAAAAACTGTTTTTT,TRBJ1-4,.,TRBV7-9,.
CASSTGTLPYEQYF,TGTGCCAGCTCCACCGGGACACTTCCCTACGAGCAGTACTTC,TRBJ2-7,.,TRBV6-5,.
CASSQDRSRGGNQPQHF,TGCGCCAGCAGCCAAGATAGGTCGAGGGGGGGCAATCAGCCCCAGCATTTT,TRBJ1-5,.,TRBV4-1,.
CASIGGQGLDTQYF,TGTGCCAGTATCGGGGGACAGGGCTTGGATACGCAGTATTTT,TRBJ2-3,few,TRBV19,TRBD1
CASSQQTSGGSYNEQFF,TGCGCCAGCAGCCAACAGACTAGCGGGGGTTCCTACAATGAGCAGTTCTTC,TRBJ2-1,.,TRBV4-1,TRBD2
CASTGNSFKEQYF,TGTGCCAGCACCGGGAATTCTTTTAAAGAGCAGTACTTC,TRBJ2-7,.,TRBV19,.
CASSPGTSFPYEQYF,TGTGCCAGCAGCCCCGGGACTAGTTTCCCCTACGAGCAGTACTTC,TRBJ2-7,medium-sized,TRBV3-1/TRBV3-2,TRBD2
CASSERGDSYEQYF,TGCGCCAGCAGTGAACGGGGAGACTCCTACGAGCAGTACTTC,TRBJ2-7,.,TRBV10-1,.
CATSDSAGEKLFF,TGTGCCACCAGTGATTCTGCAGGGGAAAAACTGTTTTTT,TRBJ1-4,.,TRBV24-1,.
CASSERGAGVANTEAFF,TGTGCCAGCAGTGAAAGGGGGGCGGGAGTGGCGAACACTGAAGCTTTCTTT,TRBJ1-1,.,TRBV6-1,.
CASSLALTSDQETQYF,TGTGCCAGCAGCTTAGCCCTAACTAGCGATCAAGAGACCCAGTACTTC,TRBJ2-5,.,TRBV7-9,TRBD2
CASSLVSQGYEQYF,TGTGCCAGCAGCTTAGTATCGCAGGGCTACGAGCAGTACTTC,TRBJ2-7,.,TRBV13,.
CASSLAVTYTSYEQYF,TGTGCCAGCAGCTTGGCTGTGACATATACTTCCTACGAGCAGTACTTC,TRBJ2-7,few,TRBV5-5,.
CASSVRGGWTGELFF,TGTGCCAGCAGCGTACGCGGGGGTTGGACCGGGGAGCTGTTTTTT,TRBJ2-2,.,TRBV9,TRBD2
CATRQGRYPYEQYF,TGTGCCACCAGACAGGGACGGTATCCCTACGAGCAGTACTTC,TRBJ2-7,.,TRBV19,TRBD1
CASSHEVSSQQYF,TGTGCCAGCAGCCACGAGGTGTCTTCCCAGCAGTACTTC,TRBJ2-7,few,TRBV14,.
CSVEDKNTEAFF,TGCAGCGTGGAGGACAAGAACACTGAAGCTTTCTTT,TRBJ1-1,.,TRBV29-1,.
CAIKEPLNTEAFF,TGTGCCATCAAAGAACCTCTGAACACTGAAGCTTTCTTT,TRBJ1-1,.,TRBV10-3,.
CATSDQTRSDNNEQFF,TGTGCCACCAGTGACCAGACTAGGAGTGACAACAATGAGCAGTTCTTC,TRBJ2-1,.,TRBV24-1,.
CASSPGRGYGYTF,TGTGCCAGCAGCCCCGGAAGGGGCTATGGCTACACCTTC,TRBJ1-2,few,TRBV12-3/TRBV12-4,.
CASSETDRALYGYTF,TGTGCCAGCAGTGAGACGGACAGGGCACTCTATGGCTACACCTTC,TRBJ1-2,.,TRBV6-1,TRBD1
CASSSPEKYRTEAFF,TGTGCCAGCAGCTCTCCTGAAAAATATCGGACTGAAGCTTTCTTT,TRBJ1-1,.,TRBV7-9,.
CASSEYLLYTEAFF,TGTGCCAGCAGTGAATACCTCCTTTACACTGAAGCTTTCTTT,TRBJ1-1,.,TRBV2,.
CASSSPGRASPLHF,TGTGCCAGCAGTTCCCCAGGGCGGGCTTCACCCCTCCACTTT,TRBJ1-6,.,TRBV27,.
CASGFWTEAFF,TGTGCCAGCGGGTTCTGGACTGAAGCTTTCTTT,TRBJ1-1,.,TRBV12-3/TRBV12-4,.
CASSLTDVAFF,TGTGCCAGCTCACTTACAGATGTGGCTTTCTTT,TRBJ1-1,.,TRBV18,.
CASSPGHQETQYF,TGTGCCAGCTCACCTGGGCACCAAGAGACCCAGTACTTC,TRBJ2-5,.,TRBV18,.
CASSKALRRGRDTEAFF,TGTGCCAGCAGCAAGGCCCTAAGGCGGGGTCGGGACACTGAAGCTTTCTTT,TRBJ1-1,.,TRBV21-1,.
CASSRYERNSPLHF,TGTGCCAGCAGCAGATACGAGAGGAATTCACCCCTCCACTTT,TRBJ1-6,.,TRBV3-1/TRBV3-2,.